This TCR beta chain came from a study of regulatory T cells in long-lasting Graves disease. Study outcomes and limitations: Graves' patients with persistent disease showed TCR diversity lower than patients newly diagnosed.

With respect to this clonotype: Its antigen is unknown.

Noted time point: persistent/refractory GD, antithyroid drugs over 5 years with positive TRAb. From PBMCs, RNA was extracted and then used to make the TCR library. The CDR3 has 19 residues. V was trimmed by 4 bases and J by 7 bases, leaving 29 bases between them. Germline V gives CDR1 MNHEY, CDR2 SMNVEV (reference sequence). Combining iRepertoire HTBI primers with Arm-PCR of CDR3 regions, the authors built TCR beta libraries. TCRdb passed the multiplex PCR reads through MiXCR, listing each CDR3 protein once. The repertoire holds over 650,000 distinct CDR3 sequences, with around 30% as singletons. The chain employs TRBV27 and TRBJ1-5; possibly TRBD1 for D (5 bases). Specimen: peripheral blood mononuclear cells (PBMCs), collected when the disease was refractory, from a patient treated with antithyroid drugs. This TCR was sampled from a female donor with Graves disease. CDR3 in DNA: TGTGCCAGCAGTTCCCGGCCCCGAGGGGCAATCCGACAATCGCAGCCCCAGCATTTT. Protein: CASSSRPRGAIRQSQPQHF.